Listed below are T cell receptor beta chains from one sample, sequenced in a study of cytomegalovirus exposure and HLA in healthy donors. The table came from immunoSEQ multiplex PCR; TCRdb's copy has only in-frame clones and leaves some out. Altogether roughly 120,000 clones are present, about 68% being singletons, with the ten largest covering around 10%. Sequenced sample: PBMCs. The receptors shown here come from a woman aged 45-60 years in good health and CMV-seropositive. Both conserved end residues are part of each CDR3. Each record gives: clone size, D gene, J gene, V gene, CDR3 DNA, CDR3 protein. The D gene is left open where the match is weak. The size entry is marked missing in some rows and otherwise reads once, few, many or a size class.

clone size: NA
D gene: NA
J gene: TRBJ2-7
V gene: TRBV4-3
CDR3 DNA: TGCGCCAGCAGCCAAGCAGTTTCTTCAGGCAGGGTGGACTACGAGCAGTACTTC
CDR3 protein: CASSQAVSSGRVDYEQYF

clone size: NA
D gene: NA
J gene: TRBJ2-3
V gene: TRBV19
CDR3 DNA: TGTGCCAGTAGTGCCCGCGGACACCAGAGCACAGATACGCAGTATTTT
CDR3 protein: CASSARGHQSTDTQYF

clone size: NA
D gene: NA
J gene: TRBJ2-3
V gene: TRBV27
CDR3 DNA: TGTGCCAGCAGTTTATCGGGGGCCACAGATACGCAGTATTTT
CDR3 protein: CASSLSGATDTQYF

clone size: NA
D gene: TRBD2
J gene: TRBJ2-5
V gene: TRBV27
CDR3 DNA: TGTGCCAGCAGTTTATCGGGGGCTAGCGGGGGGGCCGGGGAGACCCAGTACTTC
CDR3 protein: CASSLSGASGGAGETQYF

clone size: few
D gene: TRBD1
J gene: TRBJ1-2
V gene: TRBV12-5
CDR3 DNA: TGTGCTAGTGGTTTGCCGACGTCGACAGGGACTGGCTACACCTTC
CDR3 protein: CASGLPTSTGTGYTF

clone size: once
D gene: TRBD1
J gene: TRBJ1-4
V gene: TRBV5-1
CDR3 DNA: TGCGCCAGCAGCCCGGGACAGGCCCGTGAAAAACTGTTTTTT
CDR3 protein: CASSPGQAREKLFF

clone size: few
D gene: TRBD1
J gene: TRBJ2-5
V gene: TRBV27
CDR3 DNA: TGTGCCAGCATGGCAGTCAGGGGGCGGCAAGAGACCCAGTACTTC
CDR3 protein: CASMAVRGRQETQYF

clone size: few
D gene: NA
J gene: TRBJ1-2
V gene: TRBV27
CDR3 DNA: TGTGCCAGCAGTTTGTCAGGGTCGGATGGCTACACCTTC
CDR3 protein: CASSLSGSDGYTF

clone size: NA
D gene: TRBD2
J gene: TRBJ2-3
V gene: TRBV9
CDR3 DNA: TGTGCCAGCAGCGTAGGCCTAGCGGGGCCAGATACGCAGTATTTT
CDR3 protein: CASSVGLAGPDTQYF

clone size: once
D gene: NA
J gene: TRBJ2-1
V gene: TRBV6-5
CDR3 DNA: TGTGCCAGCAGTTACATCCTAGGGGACAATGAGCAGTTCTTC
CDR3 protein: CASSYILGDNEQFF

clone size: NA
D gene: TRBD1
J gene: TRBJ1-1
V gene: TRBV28
CDR3 DNA: TGTGCCAGCAGTCCATGGACAGGGGCGGTGACTGAAGCTTTCTTT
CDR3 protein: CASSPWTGAVTEAFF

clone size: NA
D gene: TRBD1
J gene: TRBJ1-1
V gene: TRBV2
CDR3 DNA: TGTGCCAGCATTTTGTCCGGGACAGGGAACACTGAAGCTTTCTTT
CDR3 protein: CASILSGTGNTEAFF

clone size: NA
D gene: TRBD2
J gene: TRBJ2-1
V gene: TRBV30
CDR3 DNA: TGTGCCTGGAGTGCCTCGAGGACTAGCGGAGACAATGAGCAGTTCTTC
CDR3 protein: CAWSASRTSGDNEQFF

clone size: NA
D gene: TRBD2
J gene: TRBJ2-3
V gene: TRBV29-1
CDR3 DNA: TGCAGCGTTGAACTAGCGGGAGGGCTGGGCGATACGCAGTATTTT
CDR3 protein: CSVELAGGLGDTQYF

clone size: NA
D gene: NA
J gene: TRBJ2-7
V gene: TRBV4-3
CDR3 DNA: TGCGCCAGCAGCCAAGAGCTTACCGGGAGCAACGAGCAGTACTTC
CDR3 protein: CASSQELTGSNEQYF

clone size: NA
D gene: NA
J gene: TRBJ1-1
V gene: TRBV2
CDR3 DNA: TGTGCCAGCAGAGTAGGGGTTGAAGCTTTCTTT
CDR3 protein: CASRVGVEAFF

clone size: NA
D gene: NA
J gene: TRBJ1-1
V gene: TRBV9
CDR3 DNA: TGTGCCAGCAGCGTATATGGGGGCGGCACTGAAGCTTTCTTT
CDR3 protein: CASSVYGGGTEAFF

clone size: NA
D gene: NA
J gene: TRBJ2-5
V gene: TRBV7-6
CDR3 DNA: TGTGCCAGCAGCTTAGCGTGGTCTATCCAAGAGACCCAGTACTTC
CDR3 protein: CASSLAWSIQETQYF

clone size: few
D gene: NA
J gene: TRBJ1-2
V gene: TRBV10-3
CDR3 DNA: TGTGCCATCAGGGCCGGGAGTGGAAATGGCTACACCTTC
CDR3 protein: CAIRAGSGNGYTF

clone size: NA
D gene: NA
J gene: TRBJ1-5
V gene: TRBV21-1
CDR3 DNA: TGTGCCAGCAGCAAAATTAGACAGGAGTATAGCAATCAGCCCCAGCATTTT
CDR3 protein: CASSKIRQEYSNQPQHF